This section outlines one T cell receptor beta chain sequence together with its context. Its specificity is not known. TCRdb used MiXCR to reprocess the RT-PCR reads, holding one entry per CDR3 protein. The table lists 4,000 or so distinct CDR3 sequences, almost 75% of them singletons, with 7.5% to 9.5% in the top ten. The data originate from a study of yellow fever vaccine responses in identical twins. Study outcomes and limitations: Each twin's T cell response to the vaccine was reported to look partly convergent and partly personalized.

The CDR3 contains 12 residues. The sequences come from T cells from blood (PBMCs), unsorted or a sorted subset (not recorded which), collected before or after yellow fever vaccination (not recorded which). The sequence was obtained from a woman aged 18-35 years who received the yellow fever vaccine. The rearrangement links TRBV21-1 to TRBJ2-2. TRBV21-1 is a listed pseudogene. CDR3 bases: TGTGCCAGCAGCGACCCTACCGGGGAGCTGTTTTTT. Translated: CASSDPTGELFF.